Below are 32 T cell receptor beta chains sequenced from a single sample in a study of PD-1 blockade in classical Hodgkin lymphoma. TCRdb's table, derived via immunoSEQ multiplex PCR, lists solely in-frame clones and lacks some. The repertoire has 90,000 to 140,000 clones, over 85% of them found once; the top ten carry around a fifth. Noted time point: cycle 4 day 1 (C4D1), after five to seven weeks of nivolumab. Each of the patients experienced relapse following autologous stem cell transplantation, and their brentuximab vedotin exposure differed. The sample was peripheral blood mononuclear cells (PBMCs), taken before the fourth cycle of nivolumab. The origin of the receptors is a human donor with classical Hodgkin lymphoma.

The rearrangement links TRBV7-9 to TRBJ1-1, with unresolved D. This CDR3 has 13 amino acids. Germline CDR1 reads SEHNR; CDR2 reads FQNEAQ (reference sequence). The V end lost 1 base, the J end lost 4 bases, and 7 bases lay between the germline ends. The CDR3 bases are TGTGCCAGCAGCTTAGTGGTTTTCACTGAAGCTTTCTTT. Translated, it gives CASSLVVFTEAFF.

The V call is TRBV10-1, the J call TRBJ1-1; D is uncertain. CDR1 and CDR2 from the germline V gene are WNHNN and SYGVQD (reference sequence). V lost 3 bases, J lost 5 bases, and 10 bases lay in between. CDR3 length equals 13 residues. This CDR3 reads CASSETLRTEAFF. The CDR3, as DNA: TGCGCCAGCAGTGAAACCCTCAGGACTGAAGCTTTCTTT.

The chain employs TRBV6-5 and TRBJ2-7; D is undetermined. The CDR3 runs to 12 residues. Germline V gives CDR1 MNHEY, CDR2 SVGAGI. As DNA, the CDR3 is TGTGCGGCCTTAGAGACAACCTACGAGCAGTACTTC. Its protein product is CAALETTYEQYF.

The chain carries TRBV2 and TRBJ1-1, with TRBD1 as a possible D gene (5 bases). V was clipped by 1 base and J by 3 bases, with 9 bases between them. This CDR3 has 14 amino acids. The germline CDR1 and CDR2 sequences are SNHLY and FYNNEI. CDR3 coding DNA: TGTGCCAGCAGTGAAGTGGGGGGGGACACTGAAGCTTTCTTT. Protein sequence: CASSEVGGDTEAFF.

The gene calls are TRBV10-3 and TRBJ2-7; D call uncertain. Germline-derived CDR1 and CDR2 are ENHRY and SYGVKD. This CDR3 is built from 14 residues. V was shortened by 1 base and J by 1 base, with 8 bases between the two germline ends. The DNA for the CDR3 is TGTGCCATCAGTGAGTTTGACAATTCCTACGAGCAGTACTTC. Amino acid sequence: CAISEFDNSYEQYF.

The chain carries TRBV18 and TRBJ2-7, with 9 bases matching TRBD1. Germline values: CDR1 KGHSH, CDR2 LQKENI. The CDR3 extends over 15 amino acids. J gave up 4 bases and V 3 bases, and 7 bases lay outside the gene matches. CDR3 residues: CASSPFRDRDYEQYF. The CDR3 DNA reads as TGTGCCAGCTCACCTTTCCGGGACAGGGATTACGAGCAGTACTTC.

The J gene is TRBJ1-4, the V gene TRBV5-8, with 8 bases fitting TRBD1. The CDR3 runs to 14 residues. Trimming at V came to 4 bases and at J to 3 bases, leaving 2 bases not matched to a gene. CDR1 is SGHTS, CDR2 YDEGEE, per germline. The CDR3 sequence: CASSLTGANEKLFF. In DNA form, the CDR3 reads TGTGCCAGCAGCCTGACAGGGGCTAATGAAAAACTGTTTTTT.

The V gene is TRBV9, the J gene TRBJ1-1, with D possibly matching TRBD1 (6 bases). Looked up from germline, CDR1 is SGDLS and CDR2 is YYNGEE. The CDR3 contains 16 residues. V was trimmed by 4 bases and J by 1 base, leaving 17 bases between them. The CDR3 nucleotides read TGTGCCAGCAGCACCCGACAGGTCCTAACGAACACTGAAGCTTTCTTT. Its translation is CASSTRQVLTNTEAFF.

CDR3 in amino acids: CASSSTSGRSNEQFF. The CDR3 DNA reads TGTGCCAGCAGCTCGACTAGCGGGAGATCCAATGAGCAGTTCTTC. The J gene is TRBJ2-1, the V gene TRBV5-5, with TRBD2 matching 12 bases. Looked up from germline, CDR1 is SGHKS and CDR2 is YYEKEE (reference sequence). The CDR3 totals 15 residues. V lost 3 bases, J lost 6 bases, and 4 bases stayed unmatched.

The rearrangement links TRBV5-1 to TRBJ2-5; D gene ambiguous. Trimming cost V 4 bases and J 5 bases, with 3 bases left between them. The CDR3 spans 10 residues. Germline V gives CDR1 SGHRS, CDR2 YFSETQ. CDR3 in DNA: TGCGCCAGCAGCCTTGAGACCCAGTACTTC. Translation gives CASSLETQYF.

The chain links TRBV6-5 to TRBJ2-1, with TRBD2 matching 7 bases. V was pared by 6 bases and J by 8 bases, with 13 bases of the junction left unmatched. Germline V gives CDR1 MNHEY, CDR2 SVGAGI. The CDR3 spans 15 residues. Written as DNA, the CDR3 is TGTGCCAGCAGCTCGACTAGCTTGAGGGGCTATGAGCAGTTCTTC. Translated, it gives CASSSTSLRGYEQFF.

The CDR3 sequence: CASSEQGVGGYGYTF. Written as DNA, the CDR3 is TGTGCCAGCAGTGAACAGGGTGTGGGGGGCTATGGCTACACCTTC. V is TRBV2 and J is TRBJ1-2, with D perhaps TRBD1 (5 bases). Germline loops: CDR1 SNHLY, CDR2 FYNNEI. The CDR3 has 15 amino acids. The V and J ends lost 2 bases and 4 bases respectively, with 14 bases between them.

A note on this clone: The identical CDR3 is also encoded by other nucleotide sequences in the sample. The chain joins TRBV30 to TRBJ2-5; TRBD2 is a possible D gene (6 bases). V lost 3 bases and J 1 base, leaving 9 bases between the germline ends. Germline CDR1 GTSNPN, CDR2 SVGIG (reference sequence). This CDR3 comprises 13 residues. The CDR3 bases are TGTGCCTGGAGGGGGGACTCCCAAGAGACCCAGTACTTC. Amino acids: CAWRGDSQETQYF.

The J gene is TRBJ2-1, the V gene TRBV7-2; 13 positions match TRBD2. The V segment lost 3 bases and the J segment 10 bases; nucleotides outside the gene matches: 12. In germline, CDR1 is SGHTA, CDR2 FQGNSA. The CDR3 is 17 amino acids. As DNA, the CDR3 is TGTGCCAGCAGCTTTAGGACTAGCGGGAGAGGGCAGTACGAGCAGTTCTTC. Protein: CASSFRTSGRGQYEQFF.

This sequence joins TRBV10-3 and TRBJ1-3; D is unresolved. The CDR3 spans 11 residues. Germline CDR1 and CDR2: ENHRY and SYGVKD. The V end lost 10 bases, the J end lost 8 bases, and 12 bases lay between the germline ends. The DNA for the CDR3 is TGTGCCAGTGGGAGAACGGACACCATATATTTT. Protein sequence: CASGRTDTIYF.

The V call is TRBV11-2, the J call TRBJ2-5, with 8 bases fitting TRBD2. There are 18 residues in the CDR3. Germline loops: CDR1 SGHAT, CDR2 FQNNGV. J gave up 1 base and V 5 bases, and 15 bases lay outside the gene matches. The CDR3 region is CASSRRFQRESGQETQYF. The CDR3 region has the DNA TGTGCCAGCAGCAGAAGATTTCAGCGGGAGTCAGGCCAAGAGACCCAGTACTTC.

V and J are TRBV19 and TRBJ2-1; 7 bases line up with TRBD1. The CDR3 totals 14 residues. After removal of 6 bases from V and 1 base from J, the junction contained 3 bases not matched to a gene. Germline lookup yields CDR1 LNHDA and CDR2 SQIVND (reference sequence). CDR3: CASRPGQSYNEQFF. In DNA, the CDR3 is TGTGCCAGTAGACCGGGACAGTCCTACAATGAGCAGTTCTTC.

V usage is TRBV5-4 and J usage is TRBJ1-2; TRBD1 is a possible D gene (5 bases). The CDR3 is made up of 15 amino acids. The V gene lost 0 bases and the J gene lost 1 base, with 10 bases spanning the gap. Germline lookup yields CDR1 SGHNT and CDR2 YYREEE (reference sequence). The DNA of the CDR3 is TGTGCCAGCAGCTTGGCAGGGCAGCTTAACTATGGCTACACCTTC. Translation gives CASSLAGQLNYGYTF.

This chain connects TRBV5-4 to TRBJ2-3, with TRBD2 matching 8 bases. This CDR3 has 15 amino acids. CDR1 is SGHNT, CDR2 YYREEE, per germline (reference sequence). Unmatched junction bases numbered 6, after V lost 3 bases and J lost 3 bases. The chain's CDR3 is CASSWTSQGTDTQYF. The CDR3 DNA reads TGTGCCAGCAGCTGGACTAGCCAGGGGACAGATACGCAGTATTTT. Filled out from reference TRBV5-4 and TRBJ2-3, the complete variable domain reads ETGVTQSPTHLIKTRGQQVTLRCSSQSGHNTVSWYQQALGQGPQFIFQYYREEENGRGNFPPRFSGLQFPNYSSELNVNALELDDSALYLCASSWTSQGTDTQYFGPGTRLTVL.

V is TRBV28 and J is TRBJ1-3; TRBD1 matches 7 bases. The CDR3 contains 14 residues. The trim removed 6 bases at V and 2 bases at J, leaving 4 bases unmatched. Germline V CDR1 and CDR2: MDHEN, SYDVKM. The CDR3 DNA sequence: TGTGCCAGCAGGGCGACAGGGACTGGAAACACCATATATTTT. It is translated as CASRATGTGNTIYF.

V and J are TRBV25-1 and TRBJ1-4; D not resolved. This CDR3 contains 13 residues. CDR1 is MGHDK, CDR2 SYGVNS, per germline. The V end was cut by 0 bases, the J end by 8 bases, with 7 bases between. CDR3 coding DNA: TGTGCCAGCAGTGAATACATGTCGGAAAAACTGTTTTTT. Residues: CASSEYMSEKLFF.

The chain recombines TRBV28 with TRBJ1-1; D is possibly TRBD1 (6 bases). V lost 8 bases and J lost 1, with 11 bases in between. This CDR3 region has 13 residues. Germline CDR1 and CDR2: MDHEN and SYDVKM. CDR3 nucleotides: TGTGCCAGCTTCGGGGGCTGGAACACTGAAGCTTTCTTT. Protein sequence: CASFGGWNTEAFF.

V usage is TRBV6-5 and J usage is TRBJ1-2; no definite D call. Germline CDR1 is MNHEY and CDR2 is SVGAGI. V dropped 2 bases and J dropped 4 bases, with 11 bases sitting between them. The CDR3 is 14 residues long. Here the CDR3 DNA reads TGTGCCAGCAGTTACGATGCCAGGAGCTATGGCTACACCTTC. Amino acid sequence: CASSYDARSYGYTF.

This clone has only one observation. The chain couples TRBV6-5 to TRBJ2-7, with TRBD1 as a possible D gene (5 bases). This CDR3 spans 14 amino acids. The germline V and J ends were trimmed by 4 bases and 3 bases, with 13 bases remaining between them. Per the germline V gene, CDR1 is MNHEY and CDR2 is SVGAGI. For the CDR3, the DNA is TGTGCCAGCAGTTCTGACAGCGTGGGCTACGAGCAGTACTTC. Translated: CASSSDSVGYEQYF.

The V and J genes are TRBV5-1 and TRBJ1-4; TRBD1 is a possible D gene (5 bases). This CDR3 has 14 residues. The V end was cut by 0 bases, the J end by 5 bases, with 8 bases between. CDR1 SGHRS and CDR2 YFSETQ come from the germline V gene. The CDR3 region has the DNA TGCGCCAGCAGCTTGGGACAGCGGAATGAAAAACTGTTTTTT. It codes for CASSLGQRNEKLFF.

Here the CDR3 reads CASSESVRGTGENIQYF. In nucleotides, the CDR3 is TGCGCCAGCAGTGAGTCTGTGCGGGGAACTGGTGAAAACATTCAGTACTTC. The chain has TRBV10-1 and TRBJ2-4; D perhaps matches TRBD2 (6 bases). Per germline, CDR1 WNHNN and CDR2 SYGVQD (reference sequence). Trimming cost V 0 bases and J 5 bases, with 17 bases left between them. The CDR3 length is 17 residues.

The J gene is TRBJ2-7, the V gene TRBV6-6; D not resolved. The CDR3 loop spans 12 amino acids. In germline, CDR1 is MNHNY, CDR2 SVGAGI (reference sequence). V was shortened by 2 bases and J by 0 bases, with 2 bases between the two germline ends. The CDR3: CASSYTSYEQYF. The CDR3 bases are TGTGCCAGCAGTTACACCTCCTACGAGCAGTACTTC.

The CDR3 DNA is TGTGCCAGCGGACTAGCGGGACATCTTACTAGCTACAATGAGCAGTTCTTC. The encoded protein is CASGLAGHLTSYNEQFF. The chain uses TRBV25-1 and TRBJ2-1; 12 nucleotides line up with TRBD2. Germline V lookup: CDR1 MGHDK, CDR2 SYGVNS. V shed 8 bases, J shed 3 bases, and the junction held 11 bases outside the gene matches. The CDR3 contains 17 residues.

The chain has TRBV27 and TRBJ1-1; D is ambiguous. The V end lost 4 bases, the J end lost 10 bases, and 16 bases lay between the germline ends. This CDR3 is built from 13 residues. Germline values: CDR1 MNHEY, CDR2 SMNVEV (reference sequence). In DNA, the CDR3 is TGTGCCAGCAGTTCCCTCGGCACCGGGCCAGCTTTCTTT. This encodes CASSSLGTGPAFF.

This chain uses TRBV13 with TRBJ2-7, with TRBD1 matching 8 bases. The CDR3 extends over 16 amino acids. CDR1 and CDR2 from the germline V gene are PRHDT and FYEKMQ (reference sequence). With V trimmed by 3 bases and J by 5 bases, 12 bases remained unmatched. The CDR3 region is CASSFAMTGALDEQYF. DNA of the CDR3: TGTGCCAGCAGCTTCGCCATGACAGGGGCACTTGACGAGCAGTACTTC.

CDR3 in DNA: TGCGCCAGCAGCTCCGACAGGGATTTGATGGGCACTGAAGCTTTCTTT. It yields the protein CASSSDRDLMGTEAFF. The V call is TRBV5-1, the J call TRBJ1-1; 7 positions agree with TRBD1. Per germline, CDR1 SGHRS and CDR2 YFSETQ. The CDR3 length is 16 residues. The trim removed 3 bases at V and 4 bases at J, leaving 12 bases unmatched. Full variable domain (remainder filled in from reference TRBV5-1 and TRBJ1-1): KAGVTQTPRYLIKTRGQQVTLSCSPISGHRSVSWYQQTPGQGLQFLFEYFSETQRNKGNFPGRFSGRQFSNSRSEMNVSTLELGDSALYLCASSSDRDLMGTEAFFGQGTRLTVV.

Only one count was recorded for this clone. V is TRBV6-6 and J is TRBJ2-3; 8 bases are shared with TRBD2. J was trimmed by 5 bases and V by 2 bases; bases with no gene match: 6. This CDR3 spans 15 amino acids. In germline, CDR1 is MNHNY, CDR2 SVGAGI (reference sequence). The CDR3 DNA reads as TGTGCCAGCAGTTACGCTAGCGGGCCTGGAGATACGCAGTATTTT. Protein product: CASSYASGPGDTQYF.